This T cell receptor beta chain was found in a study of T cell responses to AZD1222 COVID-19 vaccine. Study findings and constraints: The study found vaccine-associated CD4 TCRs spanning spike, dominant at 160-218 and 743-854.

As regards this clone: Its specificity is unknown.

Libraries were prepared by immunoSEQ multiplex PCR; TCRdb keeps only in-frame clonotypes and omits some of them. Of 150,000 to 200,000 clones listed, 80% to 90% are singletons. This receptor was identified in an adult in good health. The sample here was peripheral blood, taken on day 0 of AZD1222 vaccination.

CDR3 region: CASSQSEGTGNTIYF. In DNA, the CDR3 is TGTGCCAGCAGCCAAAGCGAAGGTACGGGAAACACCATATATTTT. V usage is TRBV3-1 (or the pseudogene TRBV3-2) and J usage is TRBJ1-3; no firm D call. The germline V and J ends were trimmed by 2 bases and 4 bases, with 12 bases remaining between them. The CDR3 contains 15 residues. The germline V gene has CDR1 LGHDT and CDR2 YNNKEL (reference sequence).